The T cell receptor (beta chain) described here comes from a study of blood T cell repertoires in COVID-19. Participants came from roughly 25 US areas, aged about 18 to 100 years. Two negative PCRs, clearance, or symptom resolution characterized the recovered Cohort 3 donors. The CDR3 is 15 amino acids. Per the germline V gene, CDR1 is MNHEY and CDR2 is SVGAGI. Losses at the gene ends were 6 bases for V and 4 bases for J; bases not matched to a gene: 7. Sequencing used immunoSEQ multiplex PCR; TCRdb keeps in-frame clones, though not all of them. The sample includes under 250,000 clones, 80% to 90% of them seen just once.

The receptor comes from a man in his forties who had recovered from COVID-19. Source material: PBMCs or T cells enriched from blood (not recorded which). The chain joins TRBV6-5 to TRBJ1-4, with 8 bases aligning to TRBD1. The CDR3 DNA reads as TGTGCCAGCAGCGATCAACAGGGGGGTAATGAAAAACTGTTTTTT. Translating gives CASSDQQGGNEKLFF.